This is a list of T cell receptor beta chains from one sample in a study of blood T cell repertoires in COVID-19. Some clones are missing from TCRdb's copy, which holds only in-frame ones; the method was immunoSEQ multiplex PCR. Of some 280,000 clones listed, around 89% were seen once; the top ten hold under 15%. The sequencing sample was made of peripheral blood. The receptors shown here come from a woman aged 55-75 years with acute or convalescent COVID-19. Both conserved end residues are part of each CDR3. D genes are given only for firm matches. Not every row has a clone size; where given, it reads once, few, many or a size class.

clone size,V gene,J gene,D gene,CDR3 protein,CDR3 DNA
once,TRBV28,TRBJ1-2,.,CASLSYGYTF,TGTGCCAGCCTTTCCTATGGCTACACCTTC
few,TRBV3-1/TRBV3-2,TRBJ1-2,.,CASSQVHNVAGSGYTF,TGTGCCAGCAGCCAAGTTCATAACGTCGCCGGTAGCGGCTACACCTTC
.,TRBV5-1,TRBJ2-7,TRBD1,CASSLWTGGSEQYF,TGCGCCAGCAGCTTGTGGACAGGGGGTAGCGAGCAGTACTTC
.,TRBV11-2,TRBJ1-2,TRBD1,CASRTGVENGYTF,TGTGCCAGCCGGACAGGGGTAGAAAATGGCTACACCTTC
.,TRBV7-2,TRBJ2-5,TRBD2,CASSPRRLAGEETQYF,TGTGCCAGCAGCCCACGCCGGCTAGCGGGAGAAGAGACCCAGTACTTC
.,TRBV27,TRBJ1-1,TRBD1,CASSLQGAVTEAFF,TGTGCCAGCAGTTTACAGGGGGCGGTCACTGAAGCTTTCTTT
.,TRBV7-8,TRBJ1-2,TRBD1,CASSTEGQPRKEEWGGYTF,TGTGCCAGCAGCACAGAGGGACAGCCAAGAAAGGAAGAATGGGGTGGCTACACCTTC
.,TRBV9,TRBJ1-3,.,CASSVNSQQNSGNTIYF,TGTGCCAGCAGCGTAAACTCCCAACAGAACTCTGGAAACACCATATATTTT
.,TRBV2,TRBJ1-1,.,CASQRQENTEAFF,TGTGCCAGCCAAAGACAAGAAAACACTGAAGCTTTCTTT
.,TRBV28,TRBJ2-1,TRBD2,CASSLLAENNEQFF,TGTGCCAGCAGTTTGCTAGCGGAAAACAATGAGCAGTTCTTC
.,TRBV14,TRBJ1-6,TRBD1,CASSHGQELTPLHF,TGTGCCAGCAGCCACGGACAGGAGTTAACACCCCTCCACTTT
.,TRBV15,TRBJ1-2,TRBD1,CATSGLTGQGANGYTF,TGTGCCACCAGCGGCCTGACGGGACAGGGGGCGAATGGCTACACCTTC
.,TRBV28,TRBJ1-1,.,CADKGRGRTEAFF,TGTGCCGACAAGGGACGGGGGAGGACTGAAGCTTTCTTT
.,TRBV19,TRBJ2-3,TRBD1,CASSARDRGDTQYF,TGTGCCAGTAGTGCCCGGGACAGGGGAGATACGCAGTATTTT
few,TRBV25-1,TRBJ1-2,TRBD1,CASSRDRGPLGYTF,TGTGCCAGCAGTCGCGACAGGGGACCGCTTGGCTACACCTTC
few,TRBV19,TRBJ2-7,.,CASSMRPGSSYEQYF,TGTGCCAGTAGTATGAGGCCCGGGAGCTCCTACGAGCAGTACTTC
.,TRBV20-1,TRBJ1-2,.,CSASRQGFGYTF,TGCAGTGCTAGTCGGCAGGGATTTGGCTACACCTTC
.,TRBV5-4,TRBJ2-3,.,CASRTGGRTDTQYF,TGTGCCAGCCGGACCGGAGGCCGCACAGATACGCAGTATTTT
.,TRBV7-3,TRBJ1-1,TRBD1,CASSLVIVGQGGTEAFF,TGTGCCAGCAGCTTAGTTATAGTCGGACAGGGAGGCACTGAAGCTTTCTTT
.,TRBV5-4,TRBJ1-2,TRBD1,CASTRTGYGYTF,TGTGCCAGCACCAGGACAGGCTATGGCTACACCTTC
.,TRBV7-2,TRBJ2-7,TRBD1,CASSLLGQESYEQYF,TGTGCCAGCAGCTTATTGGGACAGGAGTCCTACGAGCAGTACTTC
.,TRBV2,TRBJ1-6,.,CASSQNNSPLHF,TGTGCCAGCAGTCAGAATAATTCACCCCTCCACTTT
.,TRBV9,TRBJ2-3,TRBD2,CASTPHVGGGAADTQYF,TGTGCCAGCACCCCCCACGTTGGCGGGGGGGCGGCGGATACGCAGTATTTT
.,TRBV7-8,TRBJ2-3,.,CASSLGESSTDTQYF,TGTGCCAGCAGCTTAGGCGAGTCCAGCACAGATACGCAGTATTTT
.,TRBV14,TRBJ1-1,TRBD1,CASSTRQGPEGTEAFF,TGTGCCAGCAGCACCCGACAGGGACCGGAGGGGACTGAAGCTTTCTTT
.,TRBV5-8,TRBJ1-6,TRBD1,CASSHRDRGNSPLHF,TGTGCCAGCAGCCACCGGGACAGGGGCAATTCACCCCTCCACTTT
.,TRBV27,TRBJ1-2,TRBD1,CASSPTPSRTGRYGYTF,TGTGCCAGCAGTCCCACCCCTTCACGGACAGGAAGATATGGCTACACCTTC
.,TRBV25-1,TRBJ2-5,.,CASSDREVGAYQETQYF,TGTGCCAGCAGTGATAGGGAGGTCGGGGCATACCAAGAGACCCAGTACTTC
.,TRBV7-9,TRBJ2-2,TRBD1,CASSTRQGGTGELFF,TGTGCCAGCAGCACCCGACAGGGGGGGACCGGGGAGCTGTTTTTT
.,TRBV5-1,TRBJ2-2,TRBD2,CASSLDPLAGGIQPLPNTGELFF,TGCGCCAGCAGCTTGGATCCCCTAGCGGGGGGAATACAACCTTTACCGAACACCGGGGAGCTGTTTTTT
.,TRBV28,TRBJ1-2,TRBD1,CAIPGQGVAGYTF,TGTGCCATCCCGGGACAGGGTGTTGCCGGCTACACCTTC
once,TRBV29-1,TRBJ2-6,.,CSVRVSGANVLTF,TGCAGCGTTCGAGTCTCTGGGGCCAACGTCCTGACTTTC
.,TRBV29-1,TRBJ1-1,TRBD1,CSVARGPMNTEAFF,TGCAGCGTTGCGAGGGGGCCCATGAACACTGAAGCTTTCTTT
once,TRBV7-2,TRBJ2-1,.,CASSPSARGPPNNEQFF,TGTGCCAGCAGCCCCTCCGCCAGGGGCCCCCCCAACAATGAGCAGTTCTTC
.,TRBV28,TRBJ2-2,.,CASGLGGTGELFF,TGTGCCAGCGGTCTAGGAGGGACCGGGGAGCTGTTTTTT
.,TRBV5-1,TRBJ2-7,TRBD2,CASSRSAGAPYEQYF,TGCGCCAGCAGCAGGAGTGCGGGAGCCCCCTACGAGCAGTACTTC
.,TRBV7-9,TRBJ2-3,TRBD1,CASSLGQDTDTQYF,TGTGCCAGCAGCCTTGGACAGGACACAGATACGCAGTATTTT
.,TRBV19,TRBJ1-5,.,CASSMGGFNQPQHF,TGTGCCAGTAGTATGGGGGGGTTCAATCAGCCCCAGCATTTT
.,TRBV5-1,TRBJ1-4,.,CASSSSPAAVGEKLFF,TGCGCCAGCAGCTCGTCCCCTGCGGCCGTGGGTGAAAAACTGTTTTTT
.,TRBV6-6,TRBJ1-3,.,CASSTQGTIYF,TGTGCCAGCAGTACCCAGGGCACCATATATTTT
.,TRBV12-3/TRBV12-4,TRBJ2-7,.,CASRPQGTDEQYF,TGTGCCAGCAGACCACAGGGAACGGACGAGCAGTACTTC
.,TRBV7-2,TRBJ2-7,.,CASSFQGLSYEQYF,TGTGCCAGCAGCTTCCAGGGTTTGTCCTACGAGCAGTACTTC
.,TRBV2,TRBJ1-2,.,CASSGTGGMDYGYTF,TGTGCCAGCAGTGGTACGGGGGGGATGGACTATGGCTACACCTTC
.,TRBV18,TRBJ2-5,TRBD2,CASSRGTSGRETQYF,TGTGCCAGCTCACGCGGGACTAGCGGGAGAGAGACCCAGTACTTC
.,TRBV28,TRBJ2-3,TRBD1,CASRDRYFTQYF,TGTGCCAGCAGGGACAGGTATTTCACGCAGTATTTT
.,TRBV11-3,TRBJ2-1,TRBD1,CASSLGTGPLNEQFF,TGTGCCAGCAGCCTTGGGACAGGGCCCCTCAATGAGCAGTTCTTC
.,TRBV10-2,TRBJ1-6,TRBD1,CASRQTGESPLHF,TGCGCCAGCAGACAGACAGGGGAATCACCCCTCCACTTT
few,TRBV11-3,TRBJ2-1,.,CASSPAGVSNEQFF,TGTGCCAGCTCCCCGGCCGGGGTTTCAAATGAGCAGTTCTTC
.,TRBV6-5,TRBJ1-6,TRBD1,CASSSTGDGNSPLHF,TGTGCCAGCAGTTCGACAGGGGATGGGAATTCACCCCTCCACTTT
.,TRBV20-1,TRBJ1-3,.,CSASVSGQGGNTIYF,TGCAGTGCTAGTGTGTCAGGGCAAGGCGGAAACACCATATATTTT
.,TRBV7-2,TRBJ2-1,.,CASSLVPGVGNEQFF,TGTGCCAGCAGCTTAGTCCCGGGAGTGGGCAATGAGCAGTTCTTC
.,TRBV28,TRBJ1-2,.,CASSLRQISYGYTF,TGTGCCAGCAGTTTACGACAGATCAGCTATGGCTACACCTTC
.,TRBV3-1/TRBV3-2,TRBJ2-7,TRBD2,CASSQGAGARYEQYF,TGTGCCAGCAGCCAAGGAGCGGGAGCAAGATACGAGCAGTACTTC